The source of this TCR beta chain is a study of blood T cell repertoires in COVID-19. Study overall: The origin of the acute and convalescent COVID-19 samples was the United States, Italy and Spain. T cells, B-cell-depleted T cells, or PBMCs supplied cDNA or gDNA.

This CDR3 comprises 15 residues. V lost 6 bases and J lost 4; bases outside the gene matches: 5. Germline assignment: CDR1 MNHEY and CDR2 SVGAGI. Authors' methods: Reference gene primer amplification yielded estimated nucleated cell counts. Sequenced by immunoSEQ multiplex PCR; TCRdb stores in-frame clones only, minus some. V and J calls and clone size are those listed in that table; D and trimming were worked out from the DNA. Among some 260,000 clones listed, approximately 91% were seen once. This sequence originates from a woman aged 30 to 39 with acute or convalescent COVID-19. V and J are TRBV6-5 and TRBJ2-6, with TRBD1 matching over 8 bases. Sequenced input: peripheral blood. The CDR3 nucleotides are TGTGCCAGCAGCCGCAGGGGGCTGGGGGCCAACGTCCTGACTTTC. Translation: CASSRRGLGANVLTF.